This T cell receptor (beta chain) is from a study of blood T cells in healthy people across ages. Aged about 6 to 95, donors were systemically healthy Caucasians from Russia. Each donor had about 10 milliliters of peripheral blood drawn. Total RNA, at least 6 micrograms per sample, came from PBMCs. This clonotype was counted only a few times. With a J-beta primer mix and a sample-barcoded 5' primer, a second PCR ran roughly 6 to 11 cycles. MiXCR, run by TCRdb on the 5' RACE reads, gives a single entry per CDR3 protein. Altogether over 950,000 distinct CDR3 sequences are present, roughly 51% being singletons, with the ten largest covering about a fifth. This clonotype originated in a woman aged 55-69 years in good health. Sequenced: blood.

DNA for the CDR3: TGTGCCAGCTATTCCCACGGGGCACGGTGGAACGAGCAGTACTTC. As protein: CASYSHGARWNEQYF. The V gene is TRBV28, the J gene TRBJ2-7; D may correspond to TRBD1 or TRBD2 (5 bases each). Per germline, CDR1 MDHEN and CDR2 SYDVKM. CDR3 size: 15 residues. Trimming took 8 bases from V and 5 from J, leaving 22 bases between them. The full variable domain, in which reference TRBV28 and TRBJ2-7 provide the parts outside the CDR3, is DVKVTQSSRYLVKRTGEKVFLECVQDMDHENMFWYRQDPGLGLRLIYFSYDVKMKEKGDIPEGYSVSREKKERFSLILESASTNQTSMYLCASYSHGARWNEQYFGPGTRLTVT.